The clone carrying this TCR beta chain was seen more than once but under ten times. Its antigen remains unknown. This sample is part of a study of cytomegalovirus exposure and HLA in healthy donors. Overall study: Drawn from HLA-typed donors, 80 million to 95 million unique TCRs were held in an early data release. Study results and limitations: A later analysis, which compared TCR beta chains of equal frequency, found the HLA-associated ones more clonally expanded. Altogether, more than 150 TCR beta chains were recorded as cytomegalovirus-associated.

Looked up from germline, CDR1 is MNHNS and CDR2 is SASEGT. There are 18 residues in the CDR3. V dropped 3 bases and J dropped 5; count of bases not matched to a gene: 15. Healthy donors of bone marrow made up the group. PCR employed 60 Vbeta and 13 Jbeta primers. Profiling relied on immunoSEQ multiplex PCR, and the TCRdb table lists in-frame clones only, not all of them. Here the sample spans roughly 63,000 clones, roughly 70% being singletons. Sequenced material: PBMCs. The clonotype originates from a man over 45 in good health and CMV-seropositive. The chain is built from TRBV6-1 and TRBJ2-1; TRBD1 agrees at 8 bases. The CDR3 spells CASSEQPKDRVLHNEQFF. CDR3 in DNA: TGTGCCAGCAGTGAGCAACCAAAGGACAGGGTACTGCACAATGAGCAGTTCTTC.